These 18 T cell receptor beta chains originate from one sample sequenced in a study of regulatory T cells in long-lasting Graves disease. CDR3 regions were amplified by Arm-PCR using iRepertoire HTBI primers to build TCR beta libraries. TCRdb itself ran the multiplex PCR reads through MiXCR, one entry per CDR3 protein. The table records roughly 450,000 distinct CDR3 sequences, 22% of them present only once. Stated time point: persistent/refractory GD, antithyroid drugs over 5 years with positive TRAb. PBMC-derived RNA was used for the TCR library. The sequenced sample was peripheral blood mononuclear cells (PBMCs), obtained when the disease was refractory, from a patient treated with antithyroid drugs. These TCRs come from a female donor with Graves disease.

This clonotype was seen repeatedly, ten times or more. The chain combines TRBV3-1 with TRBJ1-1, with D unresolved. CDR1 and CDR2 from the germline V gene are LGHDT and YNNKEL (reference sequence). This CDR3 is built from 12 residues. V gave up 3 bases and J gave up 2 bases, with 4 bases separating them. The CDR3 sequence: CASSQANTEAFF. CDR3 nucleotide sequence: TGTGCCAGCAGCCAGGCCAACACTGAAGCTTTCTTT. The full variable domain, rest sourced from reference TRBV3-1 and TRBJ1-1, is DTAVSQTPKYLVTQMGNDKSIKCEQNLGHDTMYWYKQDSKKFLKIMFSYNNKELIINETVPNRFSPKSPDKAHLNLHINSLELGDSAVYFCASSQANTEAFFGQGTRLTVV.

The rearrangement uses TRBV14 and TRBJ1-3; no clear D gene. The CDR3 runs to 13 residues. Deletions cut 1 base from V and 4 bases from J, with 5 bases between. CDR1 is SGHDN, CDR2 FVKESK, per germline. CDR3 sequence reads: CASSQVSGNTIYF. DNA of the CDR3: TGTGCCAGCAGCCAAGTTTCGGGAAACACCATATATTTT.

Comments on this clonotype: This may stem from a read error, because a much larger clone lies one nucleotide away. The conserved final phenylalanine or tryptophan is absent from the CDR3, which likely points to a read error. The chain carries TRBV12-3 or TRBV12-4 and TRBJ1-2, with D unresolved. The ends were cut back, 3 bases at V and 2 bases at J, with 7 bases in the middle. This CDR3 spans 13 amino acids. CDR3 residues: CASSFSGNYGYTL. CDR3 DNA: TGTGCCAGCAGTTTCTCGGGAAACTATGGCTACACCCTC.

At least ten counts were recorded for this clonotype. J is TRBJ1-5 and V is TRBV28; no reliable D call. The CDR3 loop spans 17 amino acids. With 4 bases removed from V and 5 bases from J, the gap between germline ends came to 21 bases. Germline V lookup: CDR1 MDHEN, CDR2 SYDVKM. CDR3 DNA sequence: TGTGCCAGCAGTTCACTCTTCGTGGGCCCTGGCGATCAGCCCCAGCATTTT. This encodes CASSSLFVGPGDQPQHF.

This clonotype was seen more than once but under ten times. The rearrangement links TRBV30 to TRBJ1-1; D possibly corresponds to TRBD1 (5 bases). V gave up 4 bases and J gave up 0 bases, with 15 bases separating them. The germline V gene encodes CDR1 GTSNPN and CDR2 SVGIG (reference sequence). There are 15 residues in the CDR3. CDR3 in amino acids: CAWTITQGMNTEAFF. The CDR3 coding sequence is TGTGCCTGGACCATCACCCAGGGTATGAACACTGAAGCTTTCTTT.

This clonotype was observed many times. The chain couples TRBV28 to TRBJ1-4; D not certain. Germline V gene data show CDR1 as MDHEN and CDR2 as SYDVKM. The CDR3 loop spans 14 amino acids. The V gene lost 2 bases and the J gene lost 4 bases, with 8 bases spanning the gap. Here the CDR3 reads CASSLRTLNEKLFF. CDR3 sequence (DNA): TGTGCCAGCAGTTTAAGGACTCTTAATGAAAAACTGTTTTTT. The full variable domain, in which reference TRBV28 and TRBJ1-4 provide the parts outside the CDR3, is DVKVTQSSRYLVKRTGEKVFLECVQDMDHENMFWYRQDPGLGLRLIYFSYDVKMKEKGDIPEGYSVSREKKERFSLILESASTNQTSMYLCASSLRTLNEKLFFGSGTQLSVL.

The J gene is TRBJ1-1, the V gene TRBV6-1; 11 bases map to TRBD1. Germline V gives CDR1 MNHNS, CDR2 SASEGT. The CDR3 sequence is 14 residues long. The V segment lost 6 bases and the J segment 5 bases; nucleotides outside the gene matches: 5. The CDR3 protein is CASRPGQGVTEAFF. CDR3 nucleotide sequence: TGTGCCAGCAGACCGGGACAGGGGGTAACTGAAGCTTTCTTT.

The rearrangement uses TRBV5-6 and TRBJ1-2; D is undetermined. Germline V gives CDR1 SGHDT, CDR2 YYEEEE. The CDR3 has 14 residues. With 5 bases removed from V and 3 bases from J, the gap between germline ends came to 14 bases. The DNA of the CDR3 is TGTGCCAGCAGTTCAATTGGGGTGGACTATGGCTACACCTTC. Its translation is CASSSIGVDYGYTF.

This clonotype was found a few times. The rearrangement joins TRBV10-3 to TRBJ1-1, with D perhaps TRBD1 (5 bases). Trimming pared 3 bases from V and 1 base from J, leaving 12 bases between. The germline CDR1 and CDR2 sequences are ENHRY and SYGVKD. There are 15 residues in the CDR3. The CDR3 sequence is CAISDPADRNTEAFF. The CDR3 DNA sequence: TGTGCCATCAGTGACCCTGCTGACAGGAACACTGAAGCTTTCTTT.

This clonotype was seen ten or more times. The rearrangement joins TRBV2 to TRBJ2-7; D may be TRBD2 (6 bases). V lost 6 bases to trimming and J lost 0 bases, with 15 bases between them. The CDR3 consists of 15 residues. The germline gives CDR1 SNHLY, CDR2 FYNNEI. CDR3 DNA: TGTGCCAGCAGAACGGGACTTGGAAACTCCTACGAGCAGTACTTC. Residues: CASRTGLGNSYEQYF. The full variable domain, in which reference TRBV2 and TRBJ2-7 provide the parts outside the CDR3, is EPEVTQTPSHQVTQMGQEVILRCVPISNHLYFYWYRQILGQKVEFLVSFYNNEISEKSEIFDDQFSVERPDGSNFTLKIRSTKLEDSAMYFCASRTGLGNSYEQYFGPGTRLTVT.

Written as DNA, the CDR3 is TGTGCCAGCAGCCATCCTACAGGGGGCGCGGAAGAGACCCAGTACTTC. Translating it yields CASSHPTGGAEETQYF. The V and J genes are TRBV9 and TRBJ2-5; 9 positions match TRBD1. The CDR3 length is 16 residues. After removal of 4 bases from V and 3 bases from J, the junction contained 10 bases not matched to a gene. Germline V gene sequence: CDR1 SGDLS, CDR2 YYNGEE.

This clonotype was recorded many times. J is TRBJ2-5 and V is TRBV29-1; a possible D gene is TRBD1 (6 bases). CDR3 size: 13 residues. V was cut by 2 bases and J by 5 bases, with 12 bases left in between. CDR1 SQVTM and CDR2 ANQGSEA come from the germline V gene. The CDR3 here is CSVERGGRETQYF. The CDR3 nucleotides are TGCAGCGTTGAAAGAGGGGGTAGGGAGACCCAGTACTTC.

The rearrangement links TRBV20-1 to TRBJ1-2; 7 bases map to TRBD1. This CDR3 is 16 amino acids long. Germline-derived CDR1 and CDR2 are DFQATT and SNEGSKA (reference sequence). The V gene end was trimmed by 6 bases and the J gene end by 1 base; junction bases not matched to a gene: 14. Here the CDR3 DNA reads TGCAGTGCCCTCCCTTTACAGGGGCTGGGTAACTATGGCTACACCTTC. Protein: CSALPLQGLGNYGYTF.

This clonotype was observed a few times. The chain recombines TRBV6-1 with TRBJ2-5; no firm D call. The V gene's germline CDR1 is MNHNS and CDR2 SASEGT. Trimming removed 7 bases from V and 2 bases from J, with 14 bases in between. The CDR3 sequence is 14 residues long. For the CDR3, the DNA is TGTGCCAGCACGACCCGAGCTCAACAAGAGACCCAGTACTTC. It yields the protein CASTTRAQQETQYF.

The V gene is TRBV20-1, the J gene TRBJ2-5, with 13 positions matching TRBD2. Looked up from germline, CDR1 is DFQATT and CDR2 is SNEGSKA (reference sequence). J gave up 2 bases and V 7 bases, and 13 bases lay outside the gene matches. There are 17 residues in the CDR3. CDR3 sequence: CSVRAGGLAGPQETQYF. The CDR3 DNA reads as TGCAGTGTTAGGGCAGGGGGACTAGCGGGACCACAAGAGACCCAGTACTTC.

This clonotype was seen a few times. The chain uses TRBV30 and TRBJ1-5; D unresolved. Germline assignment: CDR1 GTSNPN and CDR2 SVGIG (reference sequence). Trimming stripped 1 base from V and 0 bases from J, with 7 bases between. This CDR3 is built from 14 residues. The CDR3 sequence: CAWSELFSNQPQHF. The CDR3 nucleotides are TGTGCCTGGAGTGAATTATTTAGCAATCAGCCCCAGCATTTT.

This clonotype was counted only a few times. This chain joins TRBV19 and TRBJ2-2, with D perhaps given as TRBD1 or TRBD2 (5 bases each). The CDR3 is made up of 17 amino acids. The germline V gene has CDR1 LNHDA and CDR2 SQIVND (reference sequence). The V end lost 4 bases, the J end lost 4 bases, and 19 bases lay between the germline ends. The CDR3 reads CASSNGLTGTGTGELFF. The DNA of the CDR3 is TGTGCCAGTAGTAATGGTTTAACGGGGACCGGCACCGGGGAGCTGTTTTTT.

This clonotype was counted between two and nine times. The chain is built from TRBV7-2 and TRBJ1-5; D perhaps matches TRBD1 (5 bases). CDR3 length: 16 amino acids. V was cut by 4 bases and J by 2 bases, with 15 bases left in between. Germline assignment: CDR1 SGHTA and CDR2 FQGNSA. Here the CDR3 reads CASSSFPLGGNQPQHF. The CDR3 nucleotides are TGTGCCAGCAGCTCCTTCCCGCTGGGGGGCAATCAGCCCCAGCATTTT.